The 20 T cell receptor beta chains listed next were all sequenced from one sample in a study of blood T cell repertoires in COVID-19. TCRdb's copy holds only in-frame clones and misses some; the assay was immunoSEQ multiplex PCR. The repertoire has roughly 250,000 clones, 65% to 80% of them found once; the top ten carry roughly 4%. Specimen: peripheral blood. Source of these receptors: a woman between 40 and 50 years old with active or convalescent COVID-19.

The chain couples TRBV5-1 to TRBJ2-3, with D possibly being TRBD1 (5 bases). There are 15 residues in the CDR3. From germline, CDR1 is SGHRS and CDR2 YFSETQ. V lost 2 bases, J lost 6 bases, and 16 bases lay in between. DNA for the CDR3: TGCGCCAGCAGCTTAGAACACGGAGCAGGGGATACGCAGTATTTT. Its translation is CASSLEHGAGDTQYF.

This rearrangement joins TRBV6-6 to TRBJ2-7, with D tentatively TRBD2 (7 bases). V dropped 5 bases and J dropped 7 bases, with 27 bases sitting between them. The germline V gene has CDR1 MNHNY and CDR2 SVGAGI (reference sequence). The CDR3 consists of 17 residues. In DNA form, the CDR3 reads TGTGCCAGCAGTCCACGAATTTTTGGGGGGGGGCCGGGAGAGCAGTACGTC. Its translation is CASSPRIFGGGPGEQYV.

DNA of the CDR3: TGCGCCAGCAGCTTCAGACCGACACATACCTCTGGGGCCAACGTCCTGACTTTC. It specifies CASSFRPTHTSGANVLTF. V and J are TRBV4-1 and TRBJ2-6; no clear D. Germline V gives CDR1 MGHRA, CDR2 YSYEKL. This CDR3 has 18 amino acids. Trimming pared 5 bases from V and 0 bases from J, leaving 17 bases between.

V usage is TRBV7-3 and J usage is TRBJ2-2; a weak D match, TRBD1 (6 bases). Germline-derived CDR1 and CDR2 are SGHTA and FQGTGA. This CDR3 is 15 amino acids long. V was pared by 6 bases and J by 5 bases, with 16 bases between. This CDR3 is CASRGVEGGTGELFF. The DNA of the CDR3 is TGTGCCAGCAGGGGCGTCGAAGGGGGAACCGGGGAGCTGTTTTTT.

The chain links TRBV18 to TRBJ1-4; D is unclear. Germline V gene data show CDR1 as KGHSH and CDR2 as LQKENI. V was pared by 6 bases and J by 6 bases, with 8 bases between. CDR3 length equals 12 residues. The CDR3 is CASSPNDEKLFF. CDR3 coding DNA: TGTGCCAGCTCCCCCAATGATGAAAAACTGTTTTTT.

This clone appeared once. The V and J genes are TRBV5-6 and TRBJ1-2, with unresolved D. This CDR3 is 13 amino acids long. The V gene lost 0 bases and the J gene lost 4 bases, with 7 bases spanning the gap. Germline V gives CDR1 SGHDT, CDR2 YYEEEE. CDR3 DNA: TGTGCCAGCAGCTTGGACAGAAGCTATGGCTACACCTTC. Translation gives CASSLDRSYGYTF.

The chain employs TRBV29-1 and TRBJ1-1, with a weak D call TRBD1 (5 bases). Trimming pared 6 bases from V and 4 bases from J, leaving 6 bases between. This CDR3 is 10 amino acids long. CDR1 and CDR2 (germline): SQVTM, ANQGSEA. CDR3 nucleotides: TGCAGCGTGGGGGGCACTGAAGCTTTCTTT. Encoded protein: CSVGGTEAFF.

V is TRBV7-3 and J is TRBJ2-1; 7 bases map to TRBD1. The CDR3 is made up of 15 amino acids. J lost 4 bases, V lost 3 bases, and 6 bases had no gene match. Germline V gives CDR1 SGHTA, CDR2 FQGTGA. The CDR3 region is CASSLGTAVYNEQFF. CDR3 coding DNA: TGTGCCAGCAGCTTGGGGACAGCCGTTTACAATGAGCAGTTCTTC.

V usage is TRBV28 and J usage is TRBJ1-2; 10 positions match TRBD1. This CDR3 is 14 amino acids long. The trim removed 3 bases at V and 7 bases at J, leaving 5 bases unmatched. Germline V lookup: CDR1 MDHEN, CDR2 SYDVKM. In DNA, the CDR3 is TGTGCCAGCAGTTTGGACAGGGGGGATGGTGGCTACACCTTC. This codes for CASSLDRGDGGYTF.

This rearrangement joins TRBV5-8 to TRBJ1-6; 8 positions match TRBD1. The CDR3 consists of 14 residues. V was pared by 2 bases and J by 7 bases, with 2 bases of the junction left unmatched. The V gene's germline CDR1 is SGHTS and CDR2 YDEGEE. In DNA, the CDR3 is TGTGCCAGCAGCTTCCGGGACAGGAATTCACCCCTCCACTTT. It translates to CASSFRDRNSPLHF.

This chain connects TRBV7-6 to TRBJ1-1; tentatively, D is TRBD1 (5 bases). This CDR3 contains 14 residues. The V end lost 1 base, the J end lost 1 base, and 7 bases lay between the germline ends. The germline V gene has CDR1 SGHVS and CDR2 FNYEAQ. The CDR3 bases are TGTGCCAGCAGCTTAGGCAGGGCGAACACTGAAGCTTTCTTT. This translates into CASSLGRANTEAFF.

V gene TRBV19 combines with J gene TRBJ2-3; 8 positions agree with TRBD1. V was pared by 2 bases and J by 6 bases, with 7 bases of the junction left unmatched. Germline V gene lookup returns CDR1 LNHDA and CDR2 SQIVND (reference sequence). This CDR3 is built from 15 residues. The CDR3: CASSILPGGVDTQYF. DNA for the CDR3: TGTGCCAGTAGTATACTCCCAGGGGGCGTCGATACGCAGTATTTT.

The V gene is TRBV5-5, the J gene TRBJ2-3, with 9 bases lining up with TRBD2. With V trimmed by 3 bases and J by 5 bases, 4 bases remained unmatched. Germline V CDR1 and CDR2: SGHKS, YYEKEE (reference sequence). CDR3 size: 14 residues. The CDR3 loop is CASSYGLALDTQYF. The CDR3 coding sequence is TGTGCCAGCAGCTACGGACTAGCGTTAGATACGCAGTATTTT.

The chain has TRBV25-1 and TRBJ2-7; possible D gene TRBD2, 5 bases. The CDR3 sequence is 16 residues long. The germline CDR1 and CDR2 sequences are MGHDK and SYGVNS. V dropped 2 bases and J dropped 0 bases, with 14 bases sitting between them. The CDR3 here is CASSEEGSALSYEQYF. In nucleotides, the CDR3 is TGTGCCAGCAGTGAAGAGGGAAGCGCCCTCTCCTACGAGCAGTACTTC.

This rearrangement joins TRBV18 to TRBJ1-3; TRBD1 matches at 9 bases. Germline CDR1 KGHSH, CDR2 LQKENI. This CDR3 has 17 amino acids. V gave up 6 bases and J gave up 0 bases; unmatched junction bases: 9. As DNA, the CDR3 is TGTGCCAGCTCGCCCCGGGACAGGGTTCGCTCTGGAAACACCATATATTTT. Protein sequence: CASSPRDRVRSGNTIYF.

This chain connects TRBV7-7 to TRBJ2-1; a weak D match, TRBD2 (6 bases). The CDR3 consists of 15 residues. CDR1 and CDR2 from the germline V gene are SSHAT and FNYEAQ (reference sequence). V lost 5 bases to trimming and J lost 8 bases, with 19 bases between them. The CDR3 DNA reads TGTGCCAGCAGCCTAAGACTAGTTGGGGCCGATGAGCAGTTCTTC. It specifies CASSLRLVGADEQFF.

Many counts were recorded for this clone. The rearrangement joins TRBV11-2 to TRBJ1-2; D gene unclear. CDR3 size: 13 residues. CDR1 is SGHAT and CDR2 is FQNNGV in the germline V gene. Trimming stripped 7 bases from V and 2 bases from J, with 11 bases between. The CDR3 loop reads CASTRGGNYGYTF. The CDR3 region has the DNA TGTGCCAGCACGCGGGGTGGGAACTATGGCTACACCTTC.

This sequence joins TRBV19 and TRBJ2-5, with D possibly matching TRBD1 (6 bases). Per the germline V gene, CDR1 is LNHDA and CDR2 is SQIVND (reference sequence). CDR3 length: 14 residues. V lost 1 base, J lost 5 bases, and 11 bases lay in between. The CDR3 loop reads CASSIAGDTETQYF. The CDR3 DNA follows: TGTGCCAGTAGTATAGCAGGGGATACGGAGACCCAGTACTTC.

The J gene is TRBJ1-1, the V gene TRBV5-1; the D is unclear. In germline, CDR1 is SGHRS, CDR2 YFSETQ. This CDR3 spans 15 amino acids. V lost 0 bases and J lost 0, with 9 bases in between. CDR3 DNA sequence: TGCGCCAGCAGCTTGGGGGCTAATTTGAACACTGAAGCTTTCTTT. Residues: CASSLGANLNTEAFF. The whole variable domain, remainder taken from reference TRBV5-1 and TRBJ1-1, is KAGVTQTPRYLIKTRGQQVTLSCSPISGHRSVSWYQQTPGQGLQFLFEYFSETQRNKGNFPGRFSGRQFSNSRSEMNVSTLELGDSALYLCASSLGANLNTEAFFGQGTRLTVV.

The chain recombines TRBV9 with TRBJ1-2, with D possibly TRBD1 on 5 matching bases. This CDR3 spans 14 amino acids. Trimming took off 0 bases at V and 5 bases at J, with 11 bases between the two ends. The germline CDR1 and CDR2 sequences are SGDLS and YYNGEE. CDR3 sequence (DNA): TGTGCCAGCAGCGTAGGGGGCGGCTTGTATGGCTACACCTTC. Its translation is CASSVGGGLYGYTF.